The clone carrying this T cell receptor beta chain turned up a few times. Unique molecular identifiers featured in how the TCRbeta library was prepared. TCRdb reprocessed the PCR reads via MiXCR and lists one record per CDR3 protein. This repertoire shows nearly 550,000 distinct CDR3 sequences, about 17% found once; its top ten account for 3.3%. The sample belongs to a study of T-cell reconstitution after alpha-beta-depleted transplantation in children. This specimen consisted of PBMCs from the stem cell graft donor, obtained from the stem cell graft. The clonotype originates from a human donor who donated a stem cell graft to a child with acute lymphoblastic leukemia.

Here the CDR3 reads CASSGQHSGANVLTF. CDR3 nucleotides: TGTGCCAGCAGCGGCCAGCACTCTGGGGCCAACGTCCTGACTTTC. J is TRBJ2-6 and V is TRBV7-2; D unresolved. V lost 5 bases and J 0 bases, leaving 8 bases between the germline ends. Germline CDR1 reads SGHTA; CDR2 reads FQGNSA. There are 15 residues in the CDR3.